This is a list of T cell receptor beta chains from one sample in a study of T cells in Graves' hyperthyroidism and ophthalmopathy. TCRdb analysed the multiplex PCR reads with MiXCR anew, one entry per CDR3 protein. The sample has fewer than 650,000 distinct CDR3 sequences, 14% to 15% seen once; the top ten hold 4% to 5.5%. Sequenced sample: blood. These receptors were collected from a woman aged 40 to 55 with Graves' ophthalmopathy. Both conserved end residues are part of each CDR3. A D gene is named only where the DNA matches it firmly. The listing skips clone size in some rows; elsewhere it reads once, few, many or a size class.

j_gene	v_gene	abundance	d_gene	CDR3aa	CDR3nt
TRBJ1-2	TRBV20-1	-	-	CSASWSFNYGYTF	TGCAGTGCTAGTTGGAGCTTTAACTATGGCTACACCTTC
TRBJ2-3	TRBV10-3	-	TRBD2	CAISPSSGMLDTQYF	TGTGCCATCAGTCCGTCTAGCGGGATGCTAGATACGCAGTATTTT
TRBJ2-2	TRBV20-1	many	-	CSARGLDTGELFF	TGCAGTGCTAGGGGACTCGACACCGGGGAGCTGTTTTTT
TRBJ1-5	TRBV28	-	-	CASVKDGTPNQPQHF	TGTGCCAGCGTGAAGGACGGGACACCCAATCAGCCCCAGCATTTT
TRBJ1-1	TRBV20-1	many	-	CSARVPSGLTEAFF	TGCAGTGCTAGAGTCCCCTCAGGGTTAACTGAAGCTTTCTTT
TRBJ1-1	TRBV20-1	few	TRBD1	CSARWTRGRDTEAFF	TGCAGTGCTAGATGGACCAGGGGGCGTGATACTGAAGCTTTCTTT
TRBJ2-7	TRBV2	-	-	CASSEVSRQQYF	TGTGCCAGCAGTGAAGTTAGCCGTCAGCAGTACTTC
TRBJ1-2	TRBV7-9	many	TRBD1	CASSLGQGFWGYTF	TGTGCCAGCAGCTTAGGACAGGGCTTCTGGGGCTACACCTTC
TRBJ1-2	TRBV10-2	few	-	CASSGTENNYGYTF	TGCGCCAGCAGTGGGACAGAGAATAACTATGGCTACACCTTC
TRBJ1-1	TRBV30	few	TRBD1	CAWGQANTEAFF	TGTGCCTGGGGACAGGCGAACACTGAAGCTTTCTTT
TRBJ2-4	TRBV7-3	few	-	CASSPQGWGADKNIQYF	TGTGCCAGCAGCCCCCAAGGATGGGGGGCTGACAAAAACATTCAGTACTTC
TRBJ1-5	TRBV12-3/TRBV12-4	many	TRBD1	CASSSWTGTYQPQHF	TGTGCCAGCAGTAGCTGGACAGGGACTTATCAGCCCCAGCATTTT
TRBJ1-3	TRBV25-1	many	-	CASSEGGMGNTIYF	TGTGCCAGCAGTGAGGGGGGAATGGGAAACACCATATATTTT
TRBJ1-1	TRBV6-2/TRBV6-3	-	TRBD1	CASSLGQPDGITEAFF	TGTGCCAGCAGTCTGGGACAGCCGGACGGTATCACTGAAGCTTTCTTT
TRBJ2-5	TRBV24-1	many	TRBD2	CATSDVLAGELETQYF	TGTGCCACCAGTGATGTACTAGCGGGAGAGCTGGAGACCCAGTACTTC
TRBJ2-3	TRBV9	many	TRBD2	CASSPRLAGGPTDTQYF	TGTGCCAGCAGCCCACGACTAGCGGGAGGACCTACGGATACGCAGTATTTT
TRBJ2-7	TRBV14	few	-	CASSQDRGPAYEQYF	TGTGCCAGCAGCCAAGATCGGGGGCCGGCCTACGAGCAGTACTTC
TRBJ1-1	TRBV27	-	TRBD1	CASSRDRGPTGTEAFF	TGTGCCAGCAGCCGGGACAGAGGGCCCACGGGGACTGAAGCTTTCTTT
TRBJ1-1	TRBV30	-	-	CAWSPPGQNTEAFF	TGTGCCTGGAGTCCCCCGGGACAAAACACTGAAGCTTTCTTT
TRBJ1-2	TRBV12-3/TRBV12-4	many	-	CASSLALGGSYGYTF	TGTGCCAGCAGTTTAGCTTTGGGGGGGTCCTATGGCTACACCTTC
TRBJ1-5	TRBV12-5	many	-	CASALMEISNQPQHF	TGTGCTAGTGCGCTGATGGAAATTAGCAATCAGCCCCAGCATTTT
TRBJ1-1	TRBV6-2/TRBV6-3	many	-	CASTSPGTNEAFF	TGTGCCAGCACCTCACCTGGGACCAATGAAGCTTTCTTT
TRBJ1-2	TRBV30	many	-	CAWLASNYGYTF	TGTGCCTGGTTAGCTTCTAACTATGGCTACACCTTC
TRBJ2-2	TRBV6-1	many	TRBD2	CASSELSGAWGTGELFF	TGTGCCAGCAGTGAACTTAGCGGGGCCTGGGGGACCGGGGAGCTGTTTTTT
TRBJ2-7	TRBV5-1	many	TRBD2	CASSQLAGAYEQYF	TGCGCCAGCAGCCAGCTAGCGGGAGCCTACGAGCAGTACTTC
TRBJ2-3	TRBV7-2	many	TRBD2	CASSLAGLAGDTQYF	TGTGCCAGCAGCTTAGCGGGACTAGCGGGAGATACGCAGTATTTT
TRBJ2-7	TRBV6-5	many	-	CASSYLAGPYEQYF	TGTGCCAGCAGTTACCTCGCCGGCCCTTACGAGCAGTACTTC
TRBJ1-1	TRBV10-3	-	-	CAINQQQNTEAFF	TGTGCCATCAACCAACAGCAGAACACTGAAGCTTTCTTT
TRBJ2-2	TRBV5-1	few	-	CASSWATGIDGELFF	TGCGCCAGCAGCTGGGCGACAGGAATCGACGGGGAGCTGTTTTTT
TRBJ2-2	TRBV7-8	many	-	CASSFSGGLANTGELFF	TGTGCCAGCAGCTTCAGCGGAGGGCTTGCGAACACCGGGGAGCTGTTTTTT
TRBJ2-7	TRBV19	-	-	CASAPGTGVREQYF	TGTGCCAGCGCTCCCGGGACCGGTGTACGGGAGCAGTACTTC
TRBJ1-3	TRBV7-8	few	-	CASNPTRIGNTIYF	TGTGCCAGCAACCCAACAAGGATTGGAAACACCATATATTTT
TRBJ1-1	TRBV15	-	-	CATSRNWGNTEAFF	TGTGCCACCAGCAGAAATTGGGGGAACACTGAAGCTTTCTTT